These 23 T cell receptor beta chains were all obtained from the same sample, sequenced in a study of vaccination and CD4 T cells after COVID-19 (dated by TCRdb to the early 2020s). Receptor libraries were prepared by PCR. TCRdb names Illumina iSeq 100 as the instrument used. DNA from cultured CD4+ T cells was subjected to TCR sequencing with the Oncomine TCR Beta short-read assay at the Johns Hopkins FTIC core. The public reads were quality trimmed at Q25 with fastp and then assembled into clones with MiXCR by TCRdb, keeping productive beta chains. Every CDR3 protein is listed once, alongside the most common genes and DNA of its rows. A total of 12,000 to 15,000 distinct CDR3 sequences appear in this sample, 53% of them only once. The ten largest clones take up approximately 12% of the sample. The treatment or condition label here, explained by the study, means: roughly 10-day PBMC culture with coronavirus spike peptide pools or control peptides (ViraFEST assay).

No antigens are known for them. Material for sequencing was CD4+ T cells from blood, cultured in vitro. The receptor source for this set is a human donor who had recovered from COVID-19.

The CDR3 DNA sequence: TGTGCCAGTAGTCGAGGAACCGGGGAGCTGTTTTTT. Translated, it gives CASSRGTGELFF. The genes are TRBV19 and TRBJ2-2; D not certain. CDR3 length equals 12 residues. V lost 5 bases and J lost 5, with 6 bases in between. Germline V gene lookup returns CDR1 LNHDA and CDR2 SQIVND (reference sequence).

V usage is TRBV6-2 or TRBV6-3 and J usage is TRBJ2-7, with D tentatively TRBD1 (5 bases). The germline CDR1 and CDR2 sequences are MNHEY and SVGEGT. Trimming left V 5 bases short and J 12 bases short, with 11 bases between. This CDR3 comprises 10 residues. CDR3: CASSGASSYF. CDR3 sequence (DNA): TGTGCCAGCAGTGGGGCTAGTTCGTACTTC.

The chain carries TRBV7-2 and TRBJ2-2, with 9 bases that match TRBD2. With 0 bases clipped from V and 8 bases from J, the junction kept 10 bases outside the gene matches. The CDR3 has 17 amino acids. The V gene's germline CDR1 is SGHTA and CDR2 FQGNSA. CDR3 in amino acids: CASSLAHAGTSQGELFF. The CDR3 DNA reads TGTGCCAGCAGCTTAGCTCACGCCGGGACTAGCCAAGGGGAGCTGTTTTTT.

On this clonotype: A junction boundary mismatches the germline segment, possibly from a read error. The rearrangement links TRBV7-7 to TRBJ2-7, with 10 bases matching TRBD1. The CDR3 is 14 residues long. Germline lookup yields CDR1 SSHAT and CDR2 FNYEAQ (reference sequence). The CDR3 bases are TGTGCTAGCAGCTTGGGGACAGGGGTGGACGAGCAGTACTTC. Translation gives CASSLGTGVDEQYF. Full variable domain (outside the CDR3, taken from reference TRBV7-7 and TRBJ2-7): GAGVSQSPRYKVTKRGQDVTLRCDPISSHATLYWYQQALGQGPEFLTYFNYEAQPDKSGLPSDRFSAERPEGSISTLTIQRTEQRDSAMYRCASSLGTGVDEQYFGPGTRLTVT.

This clonotype was recorded a few times. The rearrangement uses TRBV20-1 and TRBJ1-2; D gene ambiguous. Trimming left V 0 bases short and J 4 bases short, with 12 bases between. Germline V gives CDR1 DFQATT, CDR2 SNEGSKA (reference sequence). The CDR3 runs 14 residues. Here the CDR3 DNA reads TGCAGTGCTAGAGAGCGAATTCTCCGCTATGGCTACACCTTC. Translation gives CSARERILRYGYTF.

The chain links TRBV7-9 to TRBJ1-4, with D possibly matching TRBD1 (5 bases). V gave up 1 base and J gave up 8 bases, with 11 bases separating them. CDR1 is SEHNR, CDR2 FQNEAQ, per germline (reference sequence). The CDR3 totals 14 residues. CDR3 amino acids: CASSLVGTSEKLFF. In nucleotides, the CDR3 is TGTGCCAGCAGCTTAGTTGGGACGTCCGAAAAACTGTTTTTT.

This clonotype has a handful of counts. V and J are TRBV15 and TRBJ1-5, with a possible D match to TRBD1 (5 bases). Per germline, CDR1 LNHNV and CDR2 YYDKDF (reference sequence). V was pared by 4 bases and J by 2 bases, with 12 bases between. The CDR3 spans 15 residues. As DNA, the CDR3 is TGTGCCACCAGCACTGTGACAGTACGCAATCAGCCCCAGCATTTT. It yields the protein CATSTVTVRNQPQHF.

This sequence joins TRBV6-1 and TRBJ2-1; 8 nucleotides line up with TRBD2. This CDR3 has 17 residues. The germline V gene encodes CDR1 MNHNS and CDR2 SASEGT. The ends lost 6 bases at V and 2 bases at J; junction bases unmatched: 12. CDR3 sequence: CASRGGGGLAPYNEQFF. Written as DNA, the CDR3 is TGTGCCAGCAGGGGGGGGGGAGGACTAGCCCCCTACAATGAGCAGTTCTTC.

The V and J genes are TRBV4-1 and TRBJ2-7; TRBD2 agrees at 8 bases. CDR3 length: 15 amino acids. Germline V gene sequence: CDR1 MGHRA, CDR2 YSYEKL. After removal of 0 bases from V and 4 bases from J, the junction contained 5 bases not matched to a gene. CDR3 loop: CASSQDTASGYEQYF. DNA of the CDR3: TGCGCCAGCAGCCAAGATACGGCTAGCGGGTACGAGCAGTACTTC.

V gene TRBV20-1 combines with J gene TRBJ1-5; 10 bases match TRBD1. Per germline, CDR1 DFQATT and CDR2 SNEGSKA (reference sequence). The CDR3 runs to 14 residues. V lost 5 bases, J lost 6 bases, and 7 bases stayed unmatched. CDR3 bases: TGCAGTGCTGAGGACAGGGGGTTTGGTCAGCCCCAGCATTTT. It codes for CSAEDRGFGQPQHF.

This clonotype occurred a few times. The chain couples TRBV2 to TRBJ2-7, with a tentative D call TRBD2 (7 bases). This CDR3 has 15 residues. V was cut by 6 bases and J by 5 bases, with 20 bases left in between. Germline CDR1 reads SNHLY; CDR2 reads FYNNEI. CDR3 protein: CASRLGGGTDDEQYF. DNA of the CDR3: TGTGCCAGCAGGTTAGGGGGAGGGACCGACGACGAGCAGTACTTC.

V gene TRBV7-9 combines with J gene TRBJ2-7; D possibly corresponds to TRBD2 (5 bases). The CDR3 totals 16 residues. Germline V gene lookup returns CDR1 SEHNR and CDR2 FQNEAQ (reference sequence). Trimming took off 2 bases at V and 4 bases at J, with 18 bases between the two ends. The CDR3 coding sequence is TGTGCCAGCAGCTTAAGCTGGAACAGCGGAAAATACGAGCAGTACTTC. Translation: CASSLSWNSGKYEQYF.

The chain employs TRBV25-1 and TRBJ1-2; D unclear. Looked up from germline, CDR1 is MGHDK and CDR2 is SYGVNS. The V and J ends lost 0 bases and 4 bases respectively, with 15 bases between them. The CDR3 runs to 16 residues. CDR3 coding DNA: TGTGCCAGCAGTGAATATTTGGAGTCTCAGTCCTATGGCTACACCTTC. This gives the protein CASSEYLESQSYGYTF.

This clonotype turned up a few times. The rearrangement uses TRBV20-1 and TRBJ2-1; TRBD2 agrees at 9 bases. V shed 5 bases and J 6 bases; nucleotides not matched to a gene: 8. CDR3 length: 14 residues. CDR1 is DFQATT, CDR2 SNEGSKA, per germline (reference sequence). CDR3 sequence: CSALDLAGANEQFF. The CDR3 nucleotides read TGCAGTGCTTTGGATTTAGCGGGAGCCAATGAGCAGTTCTTC.

In the case of this clonotype: The germline gene is not matched at one end of the junction; a read error may be the cause. This rearrangement joins TRBV20-1 to TRBJ2-2; weak D call: TRBD2 (5 bases). The germline CDR1 and CDR2 sequences are DFQATT and SNEGSKA (reference sequence). There are 14 residues in the CDR3. CDR3 in amino acids: CSVPGRGNSGELFF. The DNA for the CDR3 is TGCAGTGTGCCTGGACGGGGAAACAGCGGGGAGCTGTTTTTT.

This clonotype was observed once. The chain combines TRBV6-5 with TRBJ2-2; D perhaps matches TRBD1 (5 bases). The CDR3 extends over 13 amino acids. Germline CDR1 MNHEY, CDR2 SVGAGI. The V end was cut by 2 bases, the J end by 6 bases, with 7 bases between. The CDR3 protein is CASSYKGPGELFF. The CDR3 nucleotides read TGTGCCAGCAGTTACAAGGGGCCCGGGGAGCTGTTTTTT.

This chain uses TRBV7-3 with TRBJ2-3; D ambiguous. V lost 5 bases, J lost 0 bases, and 6 bases lay in between. This CDR3 has 13 residues. Germline CDR1 and CDR2: SGHTA and FQGTGA. CDR3 coding DNA: TGTGCCAGCAGCCAAGGCAGCACAGATACGCAGTATTTT. Its protein is CASSQGSTDTQYF.

The rearrangement links TRBV19 to TRBJ2-7; 12 bases match TRBD2. Germline CDR1 and CDR2: LNHDA and SQIVND (reference sequence). The ends lost 6 bases at V and 0 bases at J; junction bases unmatched: 0. The CDR3 length is 14 residues. Here the CDR3 DNA reads TGTGCCAGTAGGACTAGCGGGAGCTCCTACGAGCAGTACTTC. This gives the protein CASRTSGSSYEQYF.

V and J are TRBV20-1 and TRBJ2-7, with 9 bases identical to TRBD1. V shed 3 bases and J 2 bases; nucleotides not matched to a gene: 5. The CDR3 is made up of 14 amino acids. From germline, CDR1 is DFQATT and CDR2 SNEGSKA (reference sequence). The CDR3 DNA reads TGCAGTGCTAGGTTACGGGACAGGGCCTACGAGCAGTACTTC. Translation: CSARLRDRAYEQYF.

The chain combines TRBV3-1 with TRBJ2-2; TRBD1 aligns across 7 bases. Germline values: CDR1 LGHDT, CDR2 YNNKEL (reference sequence). V dropped 4 bases and J dropped 4; count of bases not matched to a gene: 12. The CDR3 consists of 17 residues. As DNA, the CDR3 is TGTGCCAGCAGCCTCCAGACAGGGTCCACCGCCACCGGGGAGCTGTTTTTT. Translated: CASSLQTGSTATGELFF.

This clonotype was counted only a few times. In DNA form, the CDR3 reads TGTGCCAGCAAGACGGGAGCACTCTACGAGCAGTACTTC. It translates to CASKTGALYEQYF. The J gene is TRBJ2-7, the V gene TRBV6-1, with D perhaps matching TRBD2 (6 bases). The CDR3 consists of 13 residues. V was shortened by 7 bases and J by 3 bases, with 13 bases between the two germline ends. Germline lookup yields CDR1 MNHNS and CDR2 SASEGT.

There are a few counts of this clonotype. V gene TRBV20-1 combines with J gene TRBJ2-7; a possible D gene is TRBD1 (6 bases). The germline V gene has CDR1 DFQATT and CDR2 SNEGSKA (reference sequence). This CDR3 spans 15 amino acids. Trimming took 6 bases from V and 0 from J, leaving 18 bases between them. CDR3 nucleotides: TGCAGTGCCACCCACCAACAGGGATTCTCCTACGAGCAGTACTTC. It is translated as CSATHQQGFSYEQYF.

This sequence joins TRBV7-9 and TRBJ2-5; 8 nucleotides match TRBD1. The CDR3 extends over 15 amino acids. The V segment lost 5 bases and the J segment 5 bases; nucleotides outside the gene matches: 10. From germline, CDR1 is SEHNR and CDR2 FQNEAQ (reference sequence). CDR3 coding DNA: TGTGCCAGCAGCCCTCGACAGGGGTACGCGGAGACCCAGTACTTC. This translates into CASSPRQGYAETQYF.